The present TCR beta chain was sequenced within a study of T cell responses to AZD1222 COVID-19 vaccine. V was shortened by 5 bases and J by 8 bases, with 13 bases between the two germline ends. This CDR3 spans 13 amino acids. From germline, CDR1 is SGHNT and CDR2 YENEEA. Produced via immunoSEQ multiplex PCR; TCRdb's table is partial and in-frame only. The table records about 160,000 clones, more than 85% of them present only once. The J gene is TRBJ2-1, the V gene TRBV11-3, with unresolved D. The receptor was isolated from an adult who received the AZD1222 COVID-19 vaccine. The source material was peripheral blood, sampled 28 days after the second AZD1222 dose. CDR3 residues: CASSRLDIDEQFF. DNA for the CDR3: TGTGCCAGCAGCCGGCTAGATATCGATGAGCAGTTCTTC.